This TCR beta chain came from a study of spatial heterogeneity in lung cancer. Study results and caveats: Counts of expanded alpha and beta TCRs within tumors tracked the tumor nonsynonymous mutation count. Tallies of expanded TCRs, which were sorted into ubiquitous and regional groups, correlated with counts of ubiquitous and regional nonsynonymous mutations, respectively.

This clonotype was detected ten times or more. Its matching antigen is unknown. TCRdb reprocessed the 5' RACE reads via MiXCR and lists one record per CDR3 protein. In the table there are about 16,000 distinct CDR3 sequences, 5.7% of which are singletons. Indicated time point: sample taken at primary tumor resection. The donors comprised some 72 untreated early-stage non-small cell lung cancer patients. Whole RNA, which was extracted from tumor, nontumor lung tissue or frozen PBMC, was sequenced without any cell sorting. Trimming shortened V by 1 base and J by 6 bases, and 13 bases separated the two germline ends. The CDR3 is made up of 13 amino acids. Germline assignment: CDR1 DFQATT and CDR2 SNEGSKA (reference sequence).

The chain is built from TRBV20-1 and TRBJ2-7; D call uncertain. This sequence originates from a female donor with early-stage non-small cell lung cancer. Sequenced here: lung tumor tissue, sampled at surgery. DNA for the CDR3: TGCAGTGCTAGAGGGCTACCCCCTTTCGAGCAGTACTTC. It is translated as CSARGLPPFEQYF.